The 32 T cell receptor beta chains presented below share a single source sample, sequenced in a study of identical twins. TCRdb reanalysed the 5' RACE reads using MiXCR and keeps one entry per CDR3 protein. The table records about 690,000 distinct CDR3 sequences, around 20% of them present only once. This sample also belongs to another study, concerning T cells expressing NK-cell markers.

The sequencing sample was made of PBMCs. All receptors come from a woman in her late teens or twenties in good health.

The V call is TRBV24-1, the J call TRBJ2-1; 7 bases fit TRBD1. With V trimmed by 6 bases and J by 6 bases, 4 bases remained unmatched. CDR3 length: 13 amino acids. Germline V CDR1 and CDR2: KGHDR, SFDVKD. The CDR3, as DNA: TGTGCCACCAGTAGCAAGGGGGCCAATGAGCAGTTCTTC. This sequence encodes CATSSKGANEQFF.

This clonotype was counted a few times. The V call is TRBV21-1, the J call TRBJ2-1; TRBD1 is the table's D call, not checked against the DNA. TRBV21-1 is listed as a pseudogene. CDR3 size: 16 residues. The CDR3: CASSKVGGIPYNEQFF. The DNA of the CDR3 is TGTGCCAGCAGCAAAGTGGGGGGTATCCCCTACAATGAGCAGTTCTTC.

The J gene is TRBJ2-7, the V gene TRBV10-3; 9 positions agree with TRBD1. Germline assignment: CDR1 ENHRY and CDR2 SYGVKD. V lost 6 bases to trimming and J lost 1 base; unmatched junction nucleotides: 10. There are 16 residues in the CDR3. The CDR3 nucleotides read TGTGCCATCAGCGGCCCGGGACAGGGAAGATCCTACGAGCAGTACTTC. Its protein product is CAISGPGQGRSYEQYF.

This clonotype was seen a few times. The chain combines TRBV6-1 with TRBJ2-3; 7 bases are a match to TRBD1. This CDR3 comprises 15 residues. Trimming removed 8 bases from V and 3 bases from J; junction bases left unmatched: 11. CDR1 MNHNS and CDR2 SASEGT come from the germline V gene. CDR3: CASGPNQGVTDTQYF. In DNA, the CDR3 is TGTGCCAGCGGACCTAATCAGGGGGTGACAGATACGCAGTATTTT.

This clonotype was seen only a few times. CDR3 sequence (DNA): TGCAGTCCTCTGCGGGGTCCTCCCTACGAGCAGTACTTC. It yields the protein CSPLRGPPYEQYF. The chain carries TRBV20-1 and TRBJ2-7, with D perhaps matching TRBD2 (6 bases). V lost 8 bases and J lost 2, with 16 bases in between. Germline V gene lookup returns CDR1 DFQATT and CDR2 SNEGSKA (reference sequence). This CDR3 comprises 13 residues.

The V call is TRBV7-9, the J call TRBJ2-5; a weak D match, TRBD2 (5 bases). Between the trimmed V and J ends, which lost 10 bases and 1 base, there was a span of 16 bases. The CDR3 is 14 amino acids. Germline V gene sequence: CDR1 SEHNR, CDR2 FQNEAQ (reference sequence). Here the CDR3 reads CATTGGFGQETQYF. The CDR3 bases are TGTGCCACGACGGGCGGGTTCGGCCAAGAGACCCAGTACTTC.

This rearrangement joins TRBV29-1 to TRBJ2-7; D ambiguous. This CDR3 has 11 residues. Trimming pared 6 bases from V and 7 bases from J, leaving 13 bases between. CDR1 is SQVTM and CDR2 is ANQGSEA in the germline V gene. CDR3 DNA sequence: TGCAGCGTGGCTACCTCTGATGAGCAGTACTTC. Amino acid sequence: CSVATSDEQYF.

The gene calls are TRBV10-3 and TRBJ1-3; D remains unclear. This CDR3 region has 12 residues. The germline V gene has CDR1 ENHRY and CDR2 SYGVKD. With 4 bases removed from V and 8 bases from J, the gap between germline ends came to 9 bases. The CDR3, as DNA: TGTGCCATCAGTGGAAGCGCGGACACCATATATTTT. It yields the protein CAISGSADTIYF.

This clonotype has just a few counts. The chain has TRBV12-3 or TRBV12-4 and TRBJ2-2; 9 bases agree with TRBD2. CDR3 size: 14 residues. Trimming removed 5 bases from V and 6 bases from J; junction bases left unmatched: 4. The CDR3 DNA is TGTGCCAGCAGTACTGGACTAGCGCCCGGGGAGCTGTTTTTT. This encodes CASSTGLAPGELFF.

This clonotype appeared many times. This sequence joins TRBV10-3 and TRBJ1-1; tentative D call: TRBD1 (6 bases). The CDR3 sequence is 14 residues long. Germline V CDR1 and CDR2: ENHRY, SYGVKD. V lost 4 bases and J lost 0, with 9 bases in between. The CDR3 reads CAISAQGMNTEAFF. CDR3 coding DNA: TGTGCCATCAGTGCACAGGGCATGAACACTGAAGCTTTCTTT.

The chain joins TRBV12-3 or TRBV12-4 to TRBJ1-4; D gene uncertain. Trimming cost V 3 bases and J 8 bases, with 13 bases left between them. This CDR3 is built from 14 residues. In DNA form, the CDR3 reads TGTGCCAGCAGTTTCGGGCAAGGACGGGAAAAACTGTTTTTT. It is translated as CASSFGQGREKLFF.

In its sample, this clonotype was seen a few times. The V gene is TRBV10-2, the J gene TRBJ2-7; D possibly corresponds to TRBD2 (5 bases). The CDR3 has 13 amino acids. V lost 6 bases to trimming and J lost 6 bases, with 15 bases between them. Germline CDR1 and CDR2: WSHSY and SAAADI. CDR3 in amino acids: CASRGFGNSEQYF. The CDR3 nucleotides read TGCGCCAGCAGGGGTTTCGGGAACTCCGAGCAGTACTTC.

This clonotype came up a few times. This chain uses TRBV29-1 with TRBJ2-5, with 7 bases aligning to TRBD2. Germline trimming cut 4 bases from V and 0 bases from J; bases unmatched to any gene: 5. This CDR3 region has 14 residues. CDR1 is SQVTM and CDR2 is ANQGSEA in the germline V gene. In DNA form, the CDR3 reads TGCAGCGTTGCCCGGGACTATAACCAAGAGACCCAGTACTTC. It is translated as CSVARDYNQETQYF.

The CDR3 DNA is TGCGCCAGCAGCTTGGGCACAGTGGACCACAAGGGGCAGTTCTTC. Translating it yields CASSLGTVDHKGQFF. The chain uses TRBV5-1 and TRBJ2-1; D ambiguous. This CDR3 has 15 residues. The germline V gene has CDR1 SGHRS and CDR2 YFSETQ. Deletions cut 0 bases from V and 12 bases from J, with 19 bases between.

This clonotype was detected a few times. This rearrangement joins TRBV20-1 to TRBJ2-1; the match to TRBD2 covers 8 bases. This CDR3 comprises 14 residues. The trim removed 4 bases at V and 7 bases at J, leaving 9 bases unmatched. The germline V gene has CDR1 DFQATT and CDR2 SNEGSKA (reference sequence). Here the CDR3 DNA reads TGCAGTGCTACCGGACTAGCTACTGAAAATGAGCAGTTCTTC. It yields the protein CSATGLATENEQFF.

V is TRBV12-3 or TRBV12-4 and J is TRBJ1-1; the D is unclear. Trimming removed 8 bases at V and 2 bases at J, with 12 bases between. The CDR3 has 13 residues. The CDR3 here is CASGLFRNTEAFF. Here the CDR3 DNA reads TGTGCCAGCGGTCTATTCAGAAACACTGAAGCTTTCTTT.

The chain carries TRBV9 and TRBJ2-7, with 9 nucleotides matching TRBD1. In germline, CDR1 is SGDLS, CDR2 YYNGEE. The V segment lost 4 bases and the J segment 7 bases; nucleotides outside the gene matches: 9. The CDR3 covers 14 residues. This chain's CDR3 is CASSTQGAKEEQYF. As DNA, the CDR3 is TGTGCCAGCAGCACACAGGGGGCTAAAGAAGAGCAGTACTTC.

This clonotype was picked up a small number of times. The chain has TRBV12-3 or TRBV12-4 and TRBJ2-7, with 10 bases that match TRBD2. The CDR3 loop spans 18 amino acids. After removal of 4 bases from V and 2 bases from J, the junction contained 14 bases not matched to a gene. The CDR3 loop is CASSSDSLLAGLPYEQYF. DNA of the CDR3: TGTGCCAGCAGTTCCGACTCCCTACTAGCGGGGCTACCCTACGAGCAGTACTTC.

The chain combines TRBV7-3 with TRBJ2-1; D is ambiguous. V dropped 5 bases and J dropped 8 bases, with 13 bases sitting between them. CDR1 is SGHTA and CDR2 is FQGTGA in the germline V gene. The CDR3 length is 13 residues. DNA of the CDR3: TGTGCCAGCAGCAAGACACGTAGGGATGAGCAGTTCTTC. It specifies CASSKTRRDEQFF.

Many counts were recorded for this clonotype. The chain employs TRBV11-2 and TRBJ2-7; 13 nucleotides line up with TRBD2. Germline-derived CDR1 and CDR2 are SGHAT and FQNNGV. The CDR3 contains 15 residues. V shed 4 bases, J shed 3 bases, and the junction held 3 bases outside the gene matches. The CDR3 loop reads CASSSGLAGFYEQYF. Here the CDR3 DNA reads TGTGCCAGCAGCTCGGGACTAGCGGGATTCTACGAGCAGTACTTC.

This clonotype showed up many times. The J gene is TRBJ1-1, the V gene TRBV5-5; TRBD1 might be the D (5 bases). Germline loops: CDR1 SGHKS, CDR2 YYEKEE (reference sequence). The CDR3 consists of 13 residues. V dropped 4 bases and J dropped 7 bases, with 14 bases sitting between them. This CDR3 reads CASSPNSGSEAFF. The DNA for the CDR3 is TGTGCCAGCAGCCCTAACTCAGGGAGTGAAGCTTTCTTT.

For the CDR3, the DNA is TGTGCCAGCAGCCGAAAGCCTAGCGGCGACACAGATACGCAGTATTTT. Translating gives CASSRKPSGDTDTQYF. V is TRBV27 and J is TRBJ2-3; TRBD2 agrees at 7 bases. Germline assignment: CDR1 MNHEY and CDR2 SMNVEV (reference sequence). This CDR3 is built from 16 residues. V lost 6 bases, J lost 2 bases, and 11 bases stayed unmatched.

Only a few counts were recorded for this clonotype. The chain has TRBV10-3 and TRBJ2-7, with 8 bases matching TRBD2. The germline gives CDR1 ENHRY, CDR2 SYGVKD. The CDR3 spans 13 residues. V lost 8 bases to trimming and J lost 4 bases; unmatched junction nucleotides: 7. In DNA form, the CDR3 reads TGTGCCATCTCGTCGGGGGGGCTTTACGAGCAGTACTTC. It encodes CAISSGGLYEQYF.

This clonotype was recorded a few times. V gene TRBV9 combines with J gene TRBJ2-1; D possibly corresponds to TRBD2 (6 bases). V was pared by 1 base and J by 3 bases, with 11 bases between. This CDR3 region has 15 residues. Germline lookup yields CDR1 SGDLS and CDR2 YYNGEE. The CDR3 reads CASSVMGLNYNEQFF. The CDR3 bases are TGTGCCAGCAGCGTAATGGGACTTAACTACAATGAGCAGTTCTTC.

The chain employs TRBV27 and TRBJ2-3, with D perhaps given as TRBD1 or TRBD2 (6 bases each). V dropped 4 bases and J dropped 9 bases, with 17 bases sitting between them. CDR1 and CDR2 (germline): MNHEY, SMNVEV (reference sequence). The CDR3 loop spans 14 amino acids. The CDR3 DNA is TGTGCCAGCAGTTGGGTTAGCAGAGGGGGGACGCAGTATTTT. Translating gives CASSWVSRGGTQYF.

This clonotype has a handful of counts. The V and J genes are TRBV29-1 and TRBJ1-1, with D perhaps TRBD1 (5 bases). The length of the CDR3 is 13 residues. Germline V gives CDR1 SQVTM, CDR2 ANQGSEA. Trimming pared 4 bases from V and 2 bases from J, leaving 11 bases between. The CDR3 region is CSVAEGANTEAFF. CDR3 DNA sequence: TGCAGCGTTGCGGAAGGGGCCAACACTGAAGCTTTCTTT.

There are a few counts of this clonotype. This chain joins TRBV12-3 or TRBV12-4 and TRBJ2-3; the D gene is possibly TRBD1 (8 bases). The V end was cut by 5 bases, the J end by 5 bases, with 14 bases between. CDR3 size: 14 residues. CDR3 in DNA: TGTGCCAGCAGTGCACAGGGGGGGATAGATACGCAGTATTTT. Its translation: CASSAQGGIDTQYF.

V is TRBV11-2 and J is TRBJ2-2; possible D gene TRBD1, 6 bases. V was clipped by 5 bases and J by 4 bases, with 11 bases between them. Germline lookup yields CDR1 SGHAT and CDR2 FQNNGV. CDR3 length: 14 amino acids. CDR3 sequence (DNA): TGTGCCAGCAGCCCCAGGGGTAGCACCGGGGAGCTGTTTTTT. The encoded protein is CASSPRGSTGELFF.

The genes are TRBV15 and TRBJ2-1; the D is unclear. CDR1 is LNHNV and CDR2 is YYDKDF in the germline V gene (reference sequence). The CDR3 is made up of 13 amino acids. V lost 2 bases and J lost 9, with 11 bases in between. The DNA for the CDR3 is TGTGCCACCAGCAGAAAACATACGGGTGAGCAGTTCTTC. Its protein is CATSRKHTGEQFF.

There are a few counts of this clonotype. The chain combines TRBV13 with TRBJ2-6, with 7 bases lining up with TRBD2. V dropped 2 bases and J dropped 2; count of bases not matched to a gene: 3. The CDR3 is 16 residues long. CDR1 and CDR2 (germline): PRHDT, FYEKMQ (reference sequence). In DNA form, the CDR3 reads TGTGCCAGCAGCTTAAATCGGGGGGCTGGGGCCAACGTCCTGACTTTC. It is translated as CASSLNRGAGANVLTF.

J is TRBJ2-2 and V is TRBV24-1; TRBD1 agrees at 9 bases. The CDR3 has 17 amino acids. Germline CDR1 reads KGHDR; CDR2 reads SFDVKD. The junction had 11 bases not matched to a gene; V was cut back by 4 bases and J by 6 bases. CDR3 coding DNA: TGTGCCACCAGTGAACCTGGGGGGACAGGGATGGCCGGGGAGCTGTTTTTT. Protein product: CATSEPGGTGMAGELFF.

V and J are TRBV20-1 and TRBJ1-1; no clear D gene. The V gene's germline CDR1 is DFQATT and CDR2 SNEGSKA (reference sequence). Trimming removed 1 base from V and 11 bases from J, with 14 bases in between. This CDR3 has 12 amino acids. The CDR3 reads CSARVRRAKAFF. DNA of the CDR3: TGCAGTGCTAGAGTTCGTCGGGCCAAGGCTTTCTTT.